Detailed here is one TCR beta chain. Its antigen remains unidentified. These data come from a study of cytotoxic CD8 clonotypes in ibrutinib-treated CLL. Study outcomes and limitations: Clonality showed a rise at ibrutinib response that reversed toward baseline at progression. In comparison with age-matched healthy donors, baseline clonality was higher and tracked circulating CD8+ T-cell counts.

Genomic DNA for TCR beta libraries, 2 to 2.5 micrograms, came from cryopreserved PBMCs. CDR3 size: 13 residues. V was trimmed by 7 bases and J by 3 bases, leaving 13 bases between them. Looked up from germline, CDR1 is MNHNS and CDR2 is SASEGT. The assay was immunoSEQ multiplex PCR, and TCRdb's table has in-frame clones only and misses some. This table has over 140,000 clones, around 82% appearing once. The gene calls are TRBV6-1 and TRBJ2-7, with a possible D match to TRBD2 (5 bases). The starting material was PBMCs, obtained after 36 months of ibrutinib treatment. The sequence derives from a human donor with chronic lymphocytic leukemia. The DNA of the CDR3 is TGTGCCAGCAAACCGGGCCGGGGCTACGAGCAGTACTTC. It yields the protein CASKPGRGYEQYF.